Following are 7 T cell receptor beta chains from one sample sequenced in a study of cytomegalovirus exposure and HLA in healthy donors. PCR amplification relied on 60 Vbeta primers (plus 13 Jbeta primers). Data came from immunoSEQ multiplex PCR; TCRdb stores just in-frame clones and leaves some out. This table holds about 120,000 clones, over 60% found once. What was sequenced was PBMCs. The receptors were sampled from a woman aged 40 to 50 in good health and CMV-seropositive.

This clone appeared a few times. The chain uses TRBV11-3 and TRBJ2-1; TRBD2 aligns across 11 bases. The J segment lost 9 bases and the V segment lost 2 bases, leaving 0 bases of the junction unmatched. This CDR3 is built from 13 residues. Per the germline V gene, CDR1 is SGHNT and CDR2 is YENEEA. CDR3 residues: CASSLLAGGEQFF. The CDR3 nucleotides are TGTGCCAGCAGCTTACTAGCGGGAGGTGAGCAGTTCTTC.

The rearrangement joins TRBV7-2 to TRBJ2-5; 9 bases fit TRBD1. The CDR3 consists of 14 residues. V shed 5 bases and J 7 bases; nucleotides not matched to a gene: 8. The germline gives CDR1 SGHTA, CDR2 FQGNSA. The DNA of the CDR3 is TGTGCCAGCAGCCCCCGGACAGGGGAGGGGACCCAGTACTTC. Translating gives CASSPRTGEGTQYF.

The rearrangement uses TRBV10-3 and TRBJ2-3; D is unresolved. V shed 0 bases and J shed 0 bases, with 4 bases lying between them. The CDR3 length is 14 residues. Germline V gene sequence: CDR1 ENHRY, CDR2 SYGVKD. The CDR3 protein is CAISESTSTDTQYF. CDR3 coding DNA: TGTGCCATCAGTGAGTCGACTAGCACAGATACGCAGTATTTT.

The V call is TRBV7-9, the J call TRBJ2-5; 7 bases line up with TRBD2. This CDR3 contains 16 residues. Trimming at V came to 2 bases and at J to 1 base, leaving 7 bases not matched to a gene. The germline CDR1 and CDR2 sequences are SEHNR and FQNEAQ (reference sequence). In DNA form, the CDR3 reads TGTGCCAGCAGCTTACCCCTAGCGGCCCTCCAAGAGACCCAGTACTTC. Translated, it gives CASSLPLAALQETQYF.

V is TRBV2 and J is TRBJ2-2; 9 bases are a match to TRBD1. CDR3 length: 17 amino acids. Germline trimming cut 6 bases from V and 3 bases from J; bases unmatched to any gene: 11. Per the germline V gene, CDR1 is SNHLY and CDR2 is FYNNEI. In DNA, the CDR3 is TGTGCCAGCAGCCGCACGCCGGGACAGGGCTACACCGGGGAGCTGTTTTTT. This codes for CASSRTPGQGYTGELFF. Filled out from reference TRBV2 and TRBJ2-2, the complete variable domain reads EPEVTQTPSHQVTQMGQEVILRCVPISNHLYFYWYRQILGQKVEFLVSFYNNEISEKSEIFDDQFSVERPDGSNFTLKIRSTKLEDSAMYFCASSRTPGQGYTGELFFGEGSRLTVL.

The genes are TRBV5-4 and TRBJ2-1; tentative D call: TRBD2 (6 bases). This CDR3 spans 17 amino acids. CDR1 is SGHNT, CDR2 YYREEE, per germline (reference sequence). Trimming took 0 bases from V and 5 from J, leaving 18 bases between them. The CDR3 DNA sequence: TGTGCCAGCAGCTTGGGCCTAGGGGACTCCTTTAACAATGAGCAGTTCTTC. This gives the protein CASSLGLGDSFNNEQFF.

This chain joins TRBV7-2 and TRBJ2-7, with 10 bases lining up with TRBD1. V shed 5 bases and J 4 bases; nucleotides not matched to a gene: 8. CDR3 length equals 15 residues. From germline, CDR1 is SGHTA and CDR2 FQGNSA. CDR3 in amino acids: CASSISRDRGYEQYF. CDR3 coding DNA: TGTGCCAGCAGCATATCCCGGGACAGGGGTTACGAGCAGTACTTC.